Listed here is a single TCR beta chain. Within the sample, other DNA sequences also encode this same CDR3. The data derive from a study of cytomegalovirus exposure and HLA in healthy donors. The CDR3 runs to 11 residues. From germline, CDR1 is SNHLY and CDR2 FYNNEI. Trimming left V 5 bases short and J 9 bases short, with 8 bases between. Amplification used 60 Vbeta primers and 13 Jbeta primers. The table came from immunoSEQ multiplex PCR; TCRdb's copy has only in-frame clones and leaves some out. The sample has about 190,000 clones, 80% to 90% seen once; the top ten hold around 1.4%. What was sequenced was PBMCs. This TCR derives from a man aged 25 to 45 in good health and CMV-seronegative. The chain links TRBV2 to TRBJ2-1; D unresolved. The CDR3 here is CASSTRSEQFF. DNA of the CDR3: TGTGCCAGCAGTACCAGGTCTGAGCAGTTCTTC.